The 7 T cell receptor beta chains in this list originate from one sample, sequenced in a study of CXCR3-negative and CXCR3-positive naive CD8 T cells. TRB cDNA was prepared as libraries by UMI-labeled 5' RACE. From the 5' RACE reads, TCRdb lists one entry per CDR3 protein and no DNA. The sample totals about 130,000 distinct CDR3 sequences. The sample taken for sequencing was naive CXCR3- CD8+ T cells from blood. Subset reported: CD45RO-CCR7+CD27+CD95- naive CD8+ T cells lacking CXCR3 (TNR3-). The receptors were gathered from a human donor in good health. Some clones in this sample may be carry-over from other donors' samples.

V is TRBV7-8 and J is TRBJ1-2. The CDR3 sequence is 12 residues long. The germline CDR1 and CDR2 sequences are SGHVS and FQNEAQ. The chain's CDR3 is CASSPLAGGYTF.

The chain carries TRBV4-3 and TRBJ2-3; there is no DNA to check the TCRdb D call of TRBD1. Germline-derived CDR1 and CDR2 are LGHNA and YSLEER. The CDR3 loop spans 17 amino acids. CDR3 protein: CASSPGRTGGAEDTQYF.

This chain connects TRBV25-1 to TRBJ1-1; TCRdb names TRBD1, which stays unverified in the absence of DNA. CDR3 length: 14 residues. Germline loops: CDR1 MGHDK, CDR2 SYGVNS. The CDR3 spells CASSEWARNTEAFF.

The chain has TRBV29-1 and TRBJ2-3; TCRdb names TRBD1, which stays unverified in the absence of DNA. The V gene's germline CDR1 is SQVTM and CDR2 ANQGSEA. This CDR3 is built from 15 residues. CDR3 protein: CSVEGQGTRTDTQYF.

V is TRBV29-1 and J is TRBJ2-7. The CDR3 runs to 11 residues. Looked up from germline, CDR1 is SQVTM and CDR2 is ANQGSEA. CDR3 protein: CSGLSSYEQYF.

The V call is TRBV12-3 or TRBV12-4, the J call TRBJ2-7. The CDR3 has 12 amino acids. The CDR3 sequence is CASSLSRSEQYF.

V gene TRBV28 combines with J gene TRBJ2-7; TCRdb designates TRBD1, a call that cannot be tested without DNA. The CDR3 has 14 amino acids. Germline values: CDR1 MDHEN, CDR2 SYDVKM. The CDR3 loop is CASSFFRRAYEQYF.